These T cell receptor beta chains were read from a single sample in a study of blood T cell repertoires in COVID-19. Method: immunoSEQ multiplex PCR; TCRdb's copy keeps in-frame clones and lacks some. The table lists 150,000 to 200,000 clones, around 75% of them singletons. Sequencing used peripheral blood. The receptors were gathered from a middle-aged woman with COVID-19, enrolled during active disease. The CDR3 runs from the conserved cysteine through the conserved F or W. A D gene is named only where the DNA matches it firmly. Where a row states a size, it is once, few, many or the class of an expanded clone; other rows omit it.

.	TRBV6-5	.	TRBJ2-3	CASRPQGGSTDTQYF	TGTGCCAGCAGACCACAGGGCGGGAGCACAGATACGCAGTATTTT
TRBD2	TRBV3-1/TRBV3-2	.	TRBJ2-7	CASSPHGAGGPGEQYF	TGTGCCAGCAGCCCCCACGGGGCGGGGGGGCCTGGAGAGCAGTACTTC
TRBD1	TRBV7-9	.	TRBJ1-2	CASSLVGQGATRGYTF	TGTGCCAGCAGCTTAGTGGGACAGGGGGCCACTCGGGGCTACACCTTC
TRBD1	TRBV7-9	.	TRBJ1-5	CASSLGTGVPNQPQHF	TGTGCCAGCAGCTTAGGGACAGGGGTGCCCAATCAGCCCCAGCATTTT
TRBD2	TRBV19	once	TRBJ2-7	CASSIRLAGDEQYF	TGTGCCAGTAGTATTAGACTAGCGGGAGATGAGCAGTACTTC
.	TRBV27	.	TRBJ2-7	CASGTDSPYEQYF	TGTGCCAGCGGAACGGACAGCCCCTACGAGCAGTACTTC
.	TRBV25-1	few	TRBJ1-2	CASSLQVAGPRGYTF	TGTGCCAGCTCCCTACAGGTCGCGGGGCCGAGGGGCTACACCTTC
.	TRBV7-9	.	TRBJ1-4	CASSLKAGQNEKLFF	TGTGCCAGCAGCTTAAAGGCAGGGCAAAATGAAAAACTGTTTTTT
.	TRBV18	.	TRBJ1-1	CASSMSGGNTEAFF	TGTGCCAGCTCTATGTCCGGGGGAAACACTGAAGCTTTCTTT
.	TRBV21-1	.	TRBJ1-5	CAIEDQPQHF	TGTGCCATCGAGGATCAGCCCCAGCATTTT
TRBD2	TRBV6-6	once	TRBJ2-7	CASSGPGQGGSEQYF	TGTGCCAGCAGTGGGCCGGGCCAGGGAGGGAGCGAGCAGTACTTC
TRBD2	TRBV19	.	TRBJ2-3	CASSIEAGGPADTQYF	TGTGCCAGTAGTATAGAAGCGGGAGGGCCGGCAGATACGCAGTATTTT
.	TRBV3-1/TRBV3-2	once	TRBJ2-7	CASSLDSSPYEQYF	TGTGCCAGCAGCCTGGACTCATCTCCCTACGAGCAGTACTTC
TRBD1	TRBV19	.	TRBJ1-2	CASSTTYRGSGYTF	TGTGCCAGTAGTACTACCTACAGGGGCTCTGGCTACACCTTC